Each of the 17 T cell receptor beta chains below was sequenced from the same sample in a study of early T cells in non-severe SARS-CoV-2 infection. TCRdb reanalysed the 5' RACE reads using MiXCR and keeps one entry per CDR3 protein. This sample yields about 17,000 distinct CDR3 sequences, of which roughly 5.4% are seen a single time; roughly 6.8% belongs to the top ten. Sequenced material: whole blood, taken at baseline. The receptors were gathered from an adult who was a healthcare worker with PCR-confirmed SARS-CoV-2 infection or an uninfected control (not recorded which).

This chain links TRBV6-6 with TRBJ1-5; TRBD1 might be the D (6 bases). The germline CDR1 and CDR2 sequences are MNHNY and SVGAGI (reference sequence). V was clipped by 3 bases and J by 5 bases, with 11 bases between them. CDR3 length: 14 residues. The CDR3 sequence is CASSYTRGHQPQHF. For the CDR3, the DNA is TGTGCCAGCAGTTATACCAGGGGTCATCAGCCCCAGCATTTT.

This clonotype came up many times. V usage is TRBV20-1 and J usage is TRBJ2-3; D is unresolved. This CDR3 has 11 residues. Per the germline V gene, CDR1 is DFQATT and CDR2 is SNEGSKA (reference sequence). The V end lost 0 bases, the J end lost 6 bases, and 4 bases lay between the germline ends. The CDR3 nucleotides read TGCAGTGCTAGAGATCAGGATACGCAGTATTTT. Protein sequence: CSARDQDTQYF.

This clonotype came up many times. The rearrangement uses TRBV7-6 and TRBJ2-3, with 11 bases lining up with TRBD2. CDR1 is SGHVS and CDR2 is FNYEAQ in the germline V gene. The trim removed 3 bases at V and 1 base at J, leaving 0 bases unmatched. There are 15 residues in the CDR3. CDR3 DNA: TGTGCCAGCAGCTTGACTAGCGGGGGCACAGATACGCAGTATTTT. Amino acids: CASSLTSGGTDTQYF.

At least ten counts were recorded for this clonotype. V usage is TRBV7-3 and J usage is TRBJ2-2; D is uncertain. CDR1 is SGHTA, CDR2 FQGTGA, per germline. Trimming took 1 base from V and 0 from J, leaving 3 bases between them. The CDR3 is made up of 14 amino acids. The CDR3 is CASSLNANTGELFF. The CDR3 coding sequence is TGTGCCAGCAGCTTAAACGCGAACACCGGGGAGCTGTTTTTT.

The J gene is TRBJ2-4, the V gene TRBV5-6; D is possibly TRBD1 (6 bases). Trimming cost V 4 bases and J 7 bases, with 12 bases left between them. There are 13 residues in the CDR3. Germline values: CDR1 SGHDT, CDR2 YYEEEE. The CDR3 DNA reads TGTGCCAGCAGCCCGGACAGTAATAACATTCAGTACTTC. Protein sequence: CASSPDSNNIQYF.

This clonotype was seen many times. In nucleotides, the CDR3 is TGCAGTGCTAGTGGCCCGGGACAATTCTCTGGAAACACCATATATTTT. Protein product: CSASGPGQFSGNTIYF. V is TRBV20-1 and J is TRBJ1-3; a possible D gene is TRBD1 (6 bases). Trimming stripped 3 bases from V and 0 bases from J, with 15 bases between. The CDR3 totals 16 residues. Germline V gene data show CDR1 as DFQATT and CDR2 as SNEGSKA (reference sequence).

The sample holds many counts of this clonotype. The chain has TRBV7-9 and TRBJ2-7, with a tentative D call TRBD1 (6 bases). This CDR3 has 14 amino acids. Trimming took 1 base from V and 6 from J, leaving 13 bases between them. The germline gives CDR1 SEHNR, CDR2 FQNEAQ (reference sequence). CDR3 nucleotides: TGTGCCAGCAGCTTAGGCCCGTTAGGGGGCGAGCAGTACTTC. This encodes CASSLGPLGGEQYF.

In its sample, this clonotype is medium-sized. This chain joins TRBV7-8 and TRBJ2-1; a possible D gene is TRBD2 (5 bases). The germline V gene has CDR1 SGHVS and CDR2 FQNEAQ. CDR3 length: 13 amino acids. Between the trimmed V and J ends, which lost 1 base and 12 bases, there was a span of 13 bases. The chain's CDR3 is CASSLVLAGVQFF. DNA for the CDR3: TGTGCCAGCAGCTTAGTCCTGGCGGGTGTGCAGTTCTTC. Full variable domain (rest looked up from reference TRBV7-8 and TRBJ2-1): GAGVSQSPRYKVAKRGQDVALRCDPISGHVSLFWYQQALGQGPEFLTYFQNEAQLDKSGLPSDRFFAERPEGSVSTLKIQRTQQEDSAVYLCASSLVLAGVQFFGPGTRLTVL.

The table lists this clonotype with many counts. V usage is TRBV18 and J usage is TRBJ1-1; 11 nucleotides line up with TRBD1. CDR3 length: 18 residues. Germline V lookup: CDR1 KGHSH, CDR2 LQKENI. V shed 4 bases, J shed 0 bases, and the junction held 10 bases outside the gene matches. The DNA of the CDR3 is TGTGCCAGCTCACTCAGGGACAGGGGGAAATTGATGAACACTGAAGCTTTCTTT. Residues: CASSLRDRGKLMNTEAFF. Complete variable domain (other parts from reference TRBV18 and TRBJ1-1): NAGVMQNPRHLVRRRGQEARLRCSPMKGHSHVYWYRQLPEEGLKFMVYLQKENIIDESGMPKERFSAEFPKEGPSILRIQQVVRGDSAAYFCASSLRDRGKLMNTEAFFGQGTRLTVV.

This clonotype was seen at least ten times. V and J are TRBV29-1 and TRBJ1-1; D call uncertain. V dropped 4 bases and J dropped 7 bases, with 19 bases sitting between them. From germline, CDR1 is SQVTM and CDR2 ANQGSEA. The CDR3 is 14 residues long. CDR3 nucleotides: TGCAGCGTTGGAGTCGTCGTGGGGAGCGGTGAAGCTTTCTTT. The encoded protein is CSVGVVVGSGEAFF.

This clonotype appeared a few times. The chain is built from TRBV5-1 and TRBJ2-5; no clear D. With 1 base removed from V and 3 bases from J, the gap between germline ends came to 1 base. The CDR3 spans 11 residues. The V gene's germline CDR1 is SGHRS and CDR2 YFSETQ. Here the CDR3 reads CASSLKETQYF. The CDR3 region has the DNA TGCGCCAGCAGCTTGAAAGAGACCCAGTACTTC.

This clonotype was counted ten times or more. The chain joins TRBV4-3 to TRBJ1-2, with D maybe TRBD1 (5 bases). The germline CDR1 and CDR2 sequences are LGHNA and YSLEER. CDR3 length: 17 amino acids. Deletions cut 0 bases from V and 4 bases from J, with 18 bases between. The CDR3 loop is CASSQEGIGGVIYGYTF. Here the CDR3 DNA reads TGCGCCAGCAGCCAAGAAGGGATCGGAGGGGTCATCTATGGCTACACCTTC.

This clonotype was seen ten or more times. The CDR3 sequence is CASSLDPGEGANVLTF. In DNA form, the CDR3 reads TGTGCCAGCAGCTTAGATCCTGGGGAAGGGGCCAACGTCCTGACTTTC. The gene calls are TRBV11-2 and TRBJ2-6, with no clear D. The CDR3 totals 16 residues. The germline gives CDR1 SGHAT, CDR2 FQNNGV. The V end was cut by 0 bases, the J end by 4 bases, with 10 bases between.

In this sample, this clonotype turned up once. The chain joins TRBV29-1 to TRBJ1-1; D not resolved. Germline V gene sequence: CDR1 SQVTM, CDR2 ANQGSEA. The CDR3 is made up of 13 amino acids. V was cut by 6 bases and J by 3 bases, with 14 bases left in between. CDR3 in DNA: TGCAGCGTGAGGCACCTCCGAGACACTGAAGCTTTCTTT. This gives the protein CSVRHLRDTEAFF.

This clonotype was detected ten times or more. The chain has TRBV20-1 and TRBJ2-7, with 8 bases fitting TRBD1. This CDR3 comprises 14 residues. After removal of 4 bases from V and 5 bases from J, the junction contained 10 bases not matched to a gene. Germline V gene lookup returns CDR1 DFQATT and CDR2 SNEGSKA (reference sequence). This chain's CDR3 is CSAISPGQVNEQYF. For the CDR3, the DNA is TGCAGTGCTATCTCACCGGGACAGGTCAACGAGCAGTACTTC.

This clonotype was counted ten times or more. The V call is TRBV29-1, the J call TRBJ1-1; a weak D match, TRBD1 (6 bases). V lost 3 bases and J lost 2, with 10 bases in between. Germline CDR1 reads SQVTM; CDR2 reads ANQGSEA. CDR3 length: 13 residues. The CDR3 is CSVEGAGNTEAFF. The CDR3, as DNA: TGCAGCGTTGAGGGGGCAGGAAACACTGAAGCTTTCTTT.

This clonotype was recorded many times. The chain employs TRBV6-5 and TRBJ1-4, with TRBD1 matching over 8 bases. With V trimmed by 5 bases and J by 0 bases, 8 bases remained unmatched. The germline CDR1 and CDR2 sequences are MNHEY and SVGAGI. This CDR3 spans 17 amino acids. The CDR3 reads CASSQDRVGATNEKLFF. CDR3 nucleotide sequence: TGTGCCAGCAGTCAGGACAGGGTGGGGGCAACTAATGAAAAACTGTTTTTT.